This T cell receptor beta chain is drawn from a study of Graves' ophthalmopathy and Graves' hyperthyroidism (dated by TCRdb to 2016 to 2018). Study-level background: Hyperthyroidism was considered stable if no progression to ophthalmopathy occurred within 18 months of follow-up. An independent validation cohort was composed of 18 to 20 hyperthyroidism patients and around 16 patients who later progressed from hyperthyroidism to ophthalmopathy. Following sampling, methimazole starting at 30 mg daily was administered to hyperthyroidism patients, and high-dose intravenous methylprednisolone was administered to ophthalmopathy patients. In total, approximately 130 blood samples were TCR-sequenced: approximately 40 ophthalmopathy, under 80 hyperthyroidism and roughly 17 hyperthyroidism-to-ophthalmopathy patients. A discovery set of 95 to 100 patients (approximately 45 ophthalmopathy, 55 to 60 stable hyperthyroidism) was enrolled to explore V-J signatures distinguishing ophthalmopathy from hyperthyroidism. T-cell repertoires of thyroid tissue and blood were compared in more than 5 hyperthyroidism patients. The study used TCR beta repertoire signatures to distinguish Graves' ophthalmopathy from Graves' hyperthyroidism and to predict progression to ophthalmopathy.

This clonotype was recorded many times. Its specific antigen is unknown. The record has no base qualities; no much larger clone is one base away. V and J are trimmed by 4 bases and 6 bases, and the gene matches miss 8 bases of the junction. The germline V gene (reference sequence) sets CDR1 to SEHNR and CDR2 to FQNEAQ. The CDR3 spans 14 residues, from the cysteine through the phenylalanine. Only CDR3 DNA remains: 42 bases, in frame from the first base. For repertoire sequencing, the TCR beta CDR3 regions were amplified from RNA transcripts. The first round of RT-PCR was done with HTBI primers and the Qiagen OneStep RT-PCR kit, and was followed by a second round of multiplex PCR, then size selection and purification. Sequencing of the libraries was carried out on an Illumina HiSeq2000 in paired-end mode with 100 bp reads. Processing in the source paper ran as follows. Reads were processed with SOAPnuke, discarding reads with adapters, uncalled bases, mean Phred below 15, or no exact constant-primer or identifier match. High-quality paired reads were merged with COPE v1.2.5. Unique nucleotide sequences were defined as clonotypes and aligned to IMGT TRB V, D and J references using MiTCR v1.1. Analysis was restricted to V-J combinations with a frequency above 0.0001, which covered just over 98% of repertoires. For each V-J combination, a TCR clonal expansion and chaos score was defined as the ratio of F50 clonal expansion to chaos observed in the TCRdist matrix. Welch's t-statistics and random forest were used to narrow the features down to over ten V-J combinations, which were then fed into a naive Bayes classifier. The similarity between thyroid and blood repertoires was quantified using the Morisita-Horn index. The raw public data were reprocessed by TCRdb itself: fastp quality trimming at Q25, MiXCR clonotype calling, in-frame beta chains only. One record per CDR3 amino acid sequence lists the most common genes and DNA. These V and J calls rely on TCRdb rather than the paper's analysis. The table for this sample lists over a million distinct CDR3 sequences; less than 45% of them were counted only once. The ten largest clones represent 11% of the sample.

Overall results and qualifications from the work: The 13-signature model separated ophthalmopathy from stable hyperthyroidism with around 90% sensitivity and about 84% specificity in cross-validation, and 80%/75% in the test set. In validation, the model predicted ophthalmopathy progression with over 60% sensitivity and 72.22% specificity; roughly eleven predicted patients were CT-confirmed with GO in a median of approximately 6.5 months. No statistical method was used to predetermine the sample size, and group allocation was not hidden from the investigators. Most of the expanded thyroid clonotypes with a frequency above 0.001 were also detected in blood, and it was suggested that the thyroid immune response may be reflected by blood repertoires.

Hyperthyroidism patients were newly diagnosed, with disease duration under 2 months, and aged 18 to 65 years. Patients with other autoimmune diseases, uncontrolled infections, pregnancy or lactation were excluded from the study. Clinical symptoms, serum thyroxine, TRAb, thyroid ultrasound and orbital computed tomography were used for diagnosis. Total RNA was extracted using Trizol reagent, and RNA quality was checked on an Agilent 2100 Bioanalyzer. Recombination joined TRBV7-9 with TRBJ1-1, and TRBD1 matches 7 of the central bases. This clonotype was obtained from an adult man with Graves' hyperthyroidism. The sequencing sample was made of peripheral blood or thyroid tissue (not recorded which). The CDR3 region has the sequence CASSWNDRAAEAFF. The nucleotides are TGTGCCAGCAGCTGGAATGACAGGGCGGCTGAAGCTTTCTTT.